One and the same sample provided the 15 T cell receptor beta chains below, sequenced in a study of cytomegalovirus exposure and HLA in healthy donors. The protocol was immunoSEQ multiplex PCR, while the TCRdb copy is restricted to in-frame clones and leaves out a portion. Here the sample spans approximately 150,000 clones, around nine tenths being singletons. The sequenced sample was PBMCs. The receptors were gathered from a young man in good health and CMV-seropositive.

This chain connects TRBV19 to TRBJ1-2; 8 bases agree with TRBD1. Germline values: CDR1 LNHDA, CDR2 SQIVND (reference sequence). J lost 7 bases, V lost 4 bases, and 2 bases had no gene match. CDR3 length equals 12 residues. The CDR3 reads CASSTDRGGYTF. In DNA form, the CDR3 reads TGTGCCAGTAGTACCGACAGGGGTGGCTACACCTTC.

The V gene is TRBV13, the J gene TRBJ2-1, with D tentatively TRBD2 (6 bases). The V gene's germline CDR1 is PRHDT and CDR2 FYEKMQ (reference sequence). CDR3 length equals 16 residues. V lost 5 bases to trimming and J lost 7 bases, with 21 bases between them. Here the CDR3 DNA reads TGTGCCAGCAGCGTGGGGAGCGGGTGGAAGGGAAATGAGCAGTTCTTC. Its protein product is CASSVGSGWKGNEQFF.

This clone was detected only a few times. The chain couples TRBV15 to TRBJ2-7; the D gene is possibly TRBD1 (5 bases). The V and J ends lost 0 bases and 6 bases respectively, with 15 bases between them. The CDR3 sequence is 15 residues long. The germline V gene encodes CDR1 LNHNV and CDR2 YYDKDF (reference sequence). The CDR3 DNA sequence: TGTGCCACCAGCAGAGATCGACAGACCCTCGGCGAGCAGTACTTC. Translated: CATSRDRQTLGEQYF.

To note about this clone: Compared with germline, one end of the junction differs, possibly owing to a read error. Other DNA sequences within the sample encode an identical CDR3. This sequence joins TRBV4-1 and TRBJ2-7, with 9 bases that match TRBD1. From germline, CDR1 is MGHRA and CDR2 YSYEKL. This CDR3 spans 16 amino acids. The CDR3 DNA follows: TGTGCCAGCAGCCAAGATGTGCGGACAGGGGTCTACGAGCAGTACTTC. Protein sequence: CASSQDVRTGVYEQYF.

The chain carries TRBV5-4 and TRBJ1-2; 11 positions agree with TRBD1. The trim removed 4 bases at V and 3 bases at J, leaving 8 bases unmatched. This CDR3 comprises 16 residues. CDR1 is SGHNT and CDR2 is YYREEE in the germline V gene (reference sequence). CDR3 sequence reads: CASSTPGQGAYYGYTF. The CDR3 DNA reads as TGTGCCAGCAGCACCCCAGGACAGGGGGCTTACTATGGCTACACCTTC.

This clone was picked up one time. The chain employs TRBV18 and TRBJ2-5; 7 nucleotides match TRBD1. The V and J ends lost 3 bases and 2 bases, in that order; junction bases with no gene match: 3. The CDR3 consists of 14 residues. CDR1 is KGHSH, CDR2 LQKENI, per germline. CDR3 residues: CASSPGQQQETQYF. The CDR3 DNA is TGTGCCAGCTCACCGGGACAGCAACAAGAGACCCAGTACTTC.

The chain combines TRBV7-2 with TRBJ2-1; 8 bases are a match to TRBD2. With V trimmed by 1 base and J by 8 bases, 7 bases remained unmatched. Germline values: CDR1 SGHTA, CDR2 FQGNSA. This CDR3 region has 15 residues. The CDR3 region is CASSLGGTSLHEQFF. The CDR3 nucleotides read TGTGCCAGCAGCTTAGGGGGGACTAGTCTTCATGAGCAGTTCTTC.

This chain connects TRBV6-5 to TRBJ1-2; tentative D call: TRBD1 (6 bases). The V gene's germline CDR1 is MNHEY and CDR2 SVGAGI. The CDR3 has 15 amino acids. V was shortened by 4 bases and J by 2 bases, with 14 bases between the two germline ends. The CDR3 loop reads CASSLGGGINYGYTF. For the CDR3, the DNA is TGTGCCAGCAGTTTAGGGGGGGGGATCAACTATGGCTACACCTTC.

The J gene is TRBJ2-3, the V gene TRBV30; TRBD2 matches at 8 bases. There are 15 residues in the CDR3. Germline V gene lookup returns CDR1 GTSNPN and CDR2 SVGIG (reference sequence). Germline trimming cut 6 bases from V and 3 bases from J; bases unmatched to any gene: 11. DNA for the CDR3: TGTGCCTGTCTGAGTAGCGGGGTTGGGACAGATACGCAGTATTTT. This translates into CACLSSGVGTDTQYF.

V is TRBV10-3 and J is TRBJ1-1, with 7 bases that match TRBD1. Germline lookup yields CDR1 ENHRY and CDR2 SYGVKD. The CDR3 is made up of 14 amino acids. Trimming at V came to 3 bases and at J to 6 bases, leaving 7 bases not matched to a gene. CDR3 bases: TGTGCCATCAGTGACAACAGGGGATTACCTGAAGCTTTCTTT. Amino acid sequence: CAISDNRGLPEAFF.

The V and J genes are TRBV6-1 and TRBJ1-2; TRBD1 agrees at 7 bases. CDR3 length: 17 amino acids. CDR1 is MNHNS and CDR2 is SASEGT in the germline V gene. The junction had 11 bases not matched to a gene; V was cut back by 4 bases and J by 0 bases. In nucleotides, the CDR3 is TGTGCCAGCAGTGCATCGCGGCGGGACAGTGCTAACTATGGCTACACCTTC. This codes for CASSASRRDSANYGYTF.

The chain couples TRBV21-1 to TRBJ1-5; TRBD1, the table's D call, lacks a check against the DNA. TRBV21-1 is shown as a pseudogene. This CDR3 comprises 13 residues. The chain's CDR3 is CASSYRFNQPQHF. The CDR3 region has the DNA TGTGCCAGCAGTTACAGGTTCAATCAGCCCCAGCATTTT.

CDR3 nucleotide sequence: TGTGCCAGTAGTATAGTCAGCGCTCTCAATCAGCCCCAGCATTTT. It yields the protein CASSIVSALNQPQHF. The rearrangement uses TRBV19 and TRBJ1-5, with D uncertain. The V gene lost 1 base and the J gene lost 3 bases, with 10 bases spanning the gap. Germline V lookup: CDR1 LNHDA, CDR2 SQIVND (reference sequence). The CDR3 runs to 15 residues. The full variable domain, rest sourced from reference TRBV19 and TRBJ1-5, is DGGITQSPKYLFRKEGQNVTLSCEQNLNHDAMYWYRQDPGQGLRLIYYSQIVNDFQKGDIAEGYSVSREKKESFPLTVTSAQKNPTAFYLCASSIVSALNQPQHFGDGTRLSIL.

The genes are TRBV7-2 and TRBJ2-5, with D uncertain. With 5 bases removed from V and 5 bases from J, the gap between germline ends came to 18 bases. The length of the CDR3 is 15 residues. CDR1 and CDR2 from the germline V gene are SGHTA and FQGNSA. CDR3 DNA: TGTGCCAGCAGCCCTCCTAGAAGGTCCCCGGAGACCCAGTACTTC. This translates into CASSPPRRSPETQYF.

The J gene is TRBJ1-4, the V gene TRBV7-9; no reliable D call. The CDR3 spans 13 residues. The V end lost 1 base, the J end lost 5 bases, and 5 bases lay between the germline ends. Per germline, CDR1 SEHNR and CDR2 FQNEAQ (reference sequence). This CDR3 is CASSLGLNEKLFF. For the CDR3, the DNA is TGTGCCAGCAGCTTAGGACTCAATGAAAAACTGTTTTTT.